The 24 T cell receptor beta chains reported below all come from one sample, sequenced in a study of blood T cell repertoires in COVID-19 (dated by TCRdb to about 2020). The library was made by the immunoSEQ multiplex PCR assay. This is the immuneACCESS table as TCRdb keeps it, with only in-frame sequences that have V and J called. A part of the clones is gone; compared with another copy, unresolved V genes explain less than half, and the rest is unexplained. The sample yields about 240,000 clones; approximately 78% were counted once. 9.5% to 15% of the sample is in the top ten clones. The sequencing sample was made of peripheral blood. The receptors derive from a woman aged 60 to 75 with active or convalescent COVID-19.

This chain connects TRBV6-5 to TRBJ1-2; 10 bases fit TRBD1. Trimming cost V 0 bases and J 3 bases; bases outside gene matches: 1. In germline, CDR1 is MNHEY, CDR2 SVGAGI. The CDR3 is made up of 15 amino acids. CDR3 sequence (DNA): TGTGCCAGCAGTTACTCGACAGGGGGCCACTATGGCTACACCTTC. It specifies CASSYSTGGHYGYTF.

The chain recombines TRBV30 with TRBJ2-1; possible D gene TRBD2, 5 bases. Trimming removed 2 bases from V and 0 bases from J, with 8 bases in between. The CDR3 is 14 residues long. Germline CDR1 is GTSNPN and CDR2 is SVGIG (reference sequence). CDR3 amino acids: CAWSPGNSYNEQFF. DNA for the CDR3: TGTGCCTGGAGTCCCGGGAACTCCTACAATGAGCAGTTCTTC.

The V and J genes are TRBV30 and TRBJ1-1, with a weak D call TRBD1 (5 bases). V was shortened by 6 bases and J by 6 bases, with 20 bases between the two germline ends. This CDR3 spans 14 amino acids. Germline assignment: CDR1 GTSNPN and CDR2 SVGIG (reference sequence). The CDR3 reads CACFYQFGGAEAFF. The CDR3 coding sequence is TGTGCCTGTTTCTATCAATTTGGAGGGGCTGAAGCTTTCTTT.

DNA for the CDR3: TGTGCCAGCAGCCCGGGGGGGGCTGAAGCTTTCTTT. The encoded protein is CASSPGGAEAFF. The V and J genes are TRBV9 and TRBJ1-1, with D possibly TRBD1 on 5 matching bases. CDR1 and CDR2 from the germline V gene are SGDLS and YYNGEE. V was trimmed by 4 bases and J by 6 bases, leaving 10 bases between them. The CDR3 is 12 residues long.

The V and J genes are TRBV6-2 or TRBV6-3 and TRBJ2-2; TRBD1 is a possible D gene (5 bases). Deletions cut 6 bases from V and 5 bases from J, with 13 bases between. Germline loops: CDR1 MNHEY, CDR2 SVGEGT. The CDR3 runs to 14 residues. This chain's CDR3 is CASSDLQGTGELFF. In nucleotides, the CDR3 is TGTGCCAGCAGCGACCTTCAGGGAACCGGGGAGCTGTTTTTT.

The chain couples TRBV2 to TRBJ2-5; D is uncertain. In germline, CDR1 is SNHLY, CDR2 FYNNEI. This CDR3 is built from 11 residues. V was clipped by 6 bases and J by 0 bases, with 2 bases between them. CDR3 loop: CASSDQETQYF. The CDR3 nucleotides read TGTGCCAGCAGCGACCAAGAGACCCAGTACTTC. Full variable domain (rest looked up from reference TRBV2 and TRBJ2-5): EPEVTQTPSHQVTQMGQEVILRCVPISNHLYFYWYRQILGQKVEFLVSFYNNEISEKSEIFDDQFSVERPDGSNFTLKIRSTKLEDSAMYFCASSDQETQYFGPGTRLLVL.

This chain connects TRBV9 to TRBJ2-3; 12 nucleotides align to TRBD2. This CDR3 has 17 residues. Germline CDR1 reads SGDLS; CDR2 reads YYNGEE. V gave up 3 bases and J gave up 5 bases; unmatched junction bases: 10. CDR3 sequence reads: CASSGSLAGGPVDTQYF. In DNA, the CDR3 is TGTGCCAGCAGCGGGAGTCTAGCGGGGGGGCCAGTAGATACGCAGTATTTT. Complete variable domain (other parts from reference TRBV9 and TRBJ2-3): DSGVTQTPKHLITATGQRVTLRCSPRSGDLSVYWYQQSLDQGLQFLIQYYNGEERAKGNILERFSAQQFPDLHSELNLSSLELGDSALYFCASSGSLAGGPVDTQYFGPGTRLTVL.

Written as DNA, the CDR3 is TGCGCCAGCAGCTTGGAGCGGCAAGGGGAGACCCAGTACTTC. It translates to CASSLERQGETQYF. This sequence joins TRBV5-1 and TRBJ2-5, with D tentatively TRBD2 (5 bases). V lost 0 bases, J lost 5 bases, and 11 bases lay in between. The CDR3 is 14 amino acids. In germline, CDR1 is SGHRS, CDR2 YFSETQ.

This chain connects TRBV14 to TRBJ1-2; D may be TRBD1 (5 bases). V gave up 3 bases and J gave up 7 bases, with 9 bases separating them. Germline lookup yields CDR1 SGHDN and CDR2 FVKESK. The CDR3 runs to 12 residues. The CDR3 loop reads CASSQAGIGYTF. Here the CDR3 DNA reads TGTGCCAGCAGCCAGGCAGGGATTGGCTACACCTTC.

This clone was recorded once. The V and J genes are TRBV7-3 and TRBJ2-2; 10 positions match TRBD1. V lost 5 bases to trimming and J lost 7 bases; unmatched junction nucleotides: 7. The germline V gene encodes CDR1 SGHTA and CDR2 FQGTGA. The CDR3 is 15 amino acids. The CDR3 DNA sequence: TGTGCCAGCAGCCGTAGACAGGGGGCAGGCGGGGAGCTGTTTTTT. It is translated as CASSRRQGAGGELFF. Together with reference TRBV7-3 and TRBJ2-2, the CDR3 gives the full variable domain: GAGVSQTPSNKVTEKGKYVELRCDPISGHTALYWYRQSLGQGPEFLIYFQGTGAADDSGLPNDRFFAVRPEGSVSTLKIQRTERGDSAVYLCASSRRQGAGGELFFGEGSRLTVL.

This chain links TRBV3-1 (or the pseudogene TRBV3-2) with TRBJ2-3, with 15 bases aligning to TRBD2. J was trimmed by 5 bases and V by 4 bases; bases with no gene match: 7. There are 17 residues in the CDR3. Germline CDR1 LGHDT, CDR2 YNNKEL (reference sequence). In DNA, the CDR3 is TGTGCCAGCAGCCCCGGACTAGCGGGGGGGAGGGGAGATACGCAGTATTTT. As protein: CASSPGLAGGRGDTQYF.

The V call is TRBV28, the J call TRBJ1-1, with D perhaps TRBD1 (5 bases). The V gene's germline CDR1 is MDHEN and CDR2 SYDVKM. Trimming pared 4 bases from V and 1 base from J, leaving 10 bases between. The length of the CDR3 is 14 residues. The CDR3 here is CASSSGGGNTEAFF. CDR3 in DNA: TGTGCCAGCAGTTCTGGGGGGGGGAACACTGAAGCTTTCTTT. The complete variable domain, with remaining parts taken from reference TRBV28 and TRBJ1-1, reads DVKVTQSSRYLVKRTGEKVFLECVQDMDHENMFWYRQDPGLGLRLIYFSYDVKMKEKGDIPEGYSVSREKKERFSLILESASTNQTSMYLCASSSGGGNTEAFFGQGTRLTVV.

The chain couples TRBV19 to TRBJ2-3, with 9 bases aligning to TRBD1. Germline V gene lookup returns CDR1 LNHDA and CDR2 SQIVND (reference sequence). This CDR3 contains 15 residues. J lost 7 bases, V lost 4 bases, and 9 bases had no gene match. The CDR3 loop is CASSNRDRAKHTQYF. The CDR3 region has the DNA TGTGCCAGTAGTAACCGGGACAGGGCAAAACATACGCAGTATTTT.

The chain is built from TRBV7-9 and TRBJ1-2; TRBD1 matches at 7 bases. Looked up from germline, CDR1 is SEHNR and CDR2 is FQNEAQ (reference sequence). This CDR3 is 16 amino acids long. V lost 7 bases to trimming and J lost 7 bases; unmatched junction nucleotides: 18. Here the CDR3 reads CASTPGPNWAGGGYTF. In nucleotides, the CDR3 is TGTGCCAGCACCCCAGGCCCCAATTGGGCAGGGGGTGGCTACACCTTC.

DNA of the CDR3: TGTGCCTGGTCGCCGCAGAGCACAGGGGTGAACACTGAAGCTTTCTTT. As protein: CAWSPQSTGVNTEAFF. The gene calls are TRBV30 and TRBJ1-1, with 7 nucleotides matching TRBD1. The CDR3 runs 16 residues. V shed 5 bases and J 0 bases; nucleotides not matched to a gene: 12. The germline CDR1 and CDR2 sequences are GTSNPN and SVGIG (reference sequence).

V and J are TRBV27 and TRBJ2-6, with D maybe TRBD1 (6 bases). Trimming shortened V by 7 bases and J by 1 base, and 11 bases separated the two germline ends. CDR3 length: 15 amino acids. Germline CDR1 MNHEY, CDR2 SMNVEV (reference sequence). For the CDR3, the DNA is TGTGCCAGCACCACGAGGGGGTCTGGGGCCAACGTCCTGACTTTC. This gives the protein CASTTRGSGANVLTF. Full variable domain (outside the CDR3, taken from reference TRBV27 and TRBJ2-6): EAQVTQNPRYLITVTGKKLTVTCSQNMNHEYMSWYRQDPGLGLRQIYYSMNVEVTDKGDVPEGYKVSRKEKRNFPLILESPSPNQTSLYFCASTTRGSGANVLTFGAGSRLTVL.

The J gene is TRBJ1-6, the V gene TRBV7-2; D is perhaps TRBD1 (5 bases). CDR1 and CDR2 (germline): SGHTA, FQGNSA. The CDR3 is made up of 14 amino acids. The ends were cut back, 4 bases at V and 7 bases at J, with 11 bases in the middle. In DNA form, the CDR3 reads TGTGCCAGCAGCTCTCAGGGCAGGAATTCACCCCTCCACTTT. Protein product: CASSSQGRNSPLHF. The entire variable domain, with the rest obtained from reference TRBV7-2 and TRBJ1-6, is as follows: GAGVSQSPSNKVTEKGKDVELRCDPISGHTALYWYRQSLGQGLEFLIYFQGNSAPDKSGLPSDRFSAERTGGSVSTLTIQRTQQEDSAVYLCASSSQGRNSPLHFGNGTRLTVT.

CDR3 sequence reads: CASSPTSSGNEQFF. CDR3 DNA: TGCGCCAGCAGCCCCACTAGCTCCGGGAATGAGCAGTTCTTC. The rearrangement uses TRBV5-1 and TRBJ2-1, with D perhaps TRBD2 (6 bases). The length of the CDR3 is 14 residues. Trimming cost V 4 bases and J 7 bases, with 15 bases left between them. Germline-derived CDR1 and CDR2 are SGHRS and YFSETQ.

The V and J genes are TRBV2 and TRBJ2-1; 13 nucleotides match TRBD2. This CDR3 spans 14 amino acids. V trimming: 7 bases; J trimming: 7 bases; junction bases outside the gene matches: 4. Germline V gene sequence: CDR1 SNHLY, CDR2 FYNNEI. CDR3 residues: CASKRLAGGNEQFF. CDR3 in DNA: TGTGCCAGCAAGCGACTAGCGGGGGGTAATGAGCAGTTCTTC. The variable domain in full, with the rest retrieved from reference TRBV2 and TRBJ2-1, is EPEVTQTPSHQVTQMGQEVILRCVPISNHLYFYWYRQILGQKVEFLVSFYNNEISEKSEIFDDQFSVERPDGSNFTLKIRSTKLEDSAMYFCASKRLAGGNEQFFGPGTRLTVL.

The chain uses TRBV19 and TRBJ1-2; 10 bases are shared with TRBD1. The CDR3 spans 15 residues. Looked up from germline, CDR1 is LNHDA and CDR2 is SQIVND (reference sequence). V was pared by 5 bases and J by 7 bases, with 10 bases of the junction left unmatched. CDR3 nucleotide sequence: TGTGCCAGTAGTTGGGCGGGACAGGGGTCGGCTGGCTACACCTTC. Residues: CASSWAGQGSAGYTF.

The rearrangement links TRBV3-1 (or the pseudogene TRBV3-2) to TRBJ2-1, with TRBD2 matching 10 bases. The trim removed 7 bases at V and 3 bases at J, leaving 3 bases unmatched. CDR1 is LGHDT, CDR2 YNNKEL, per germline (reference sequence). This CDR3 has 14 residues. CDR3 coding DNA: TGTGCCAGCACCCCTAGCGGGGGCTACAATGAGCAGTTCTTC. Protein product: CASTPSGGYNEQFF.

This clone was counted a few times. The DNA of the CDR3 is TGTGCCAGCAGCTTAGCTATAGTGACGGGGTATAATTCACCCCTCCACTTT. Translation gives CASSLAIVTGYNSPLHF. The gene calls are TRBV7-2 and TRBJ1-6; D not resolved. Germline CDR1 is SGHTA and CDR2 is FQGNSA. The CDR3 loop spans 17 amino acids. V lost 0 bases and J 4 bases, leaving 13 bases between the germline ends.

The CDR3 coding sequence is TGTGCCAGCAGGCCTACAGGGGCTCAGGGAAACACCATATATTTT. This translates into CASRPTGAQGNTIYF. The chain is built from TRBV11-2 and TRBJ1-3, with 7 bases lining up with TRBD1. The V segment lost 6 bases and the J segment 4 bases; nucleotides outside the gene matches: 9. This CDR3 has 15 amino acids. Germline loops: CDR1 SGHAT, CDR2 FQNNGV.

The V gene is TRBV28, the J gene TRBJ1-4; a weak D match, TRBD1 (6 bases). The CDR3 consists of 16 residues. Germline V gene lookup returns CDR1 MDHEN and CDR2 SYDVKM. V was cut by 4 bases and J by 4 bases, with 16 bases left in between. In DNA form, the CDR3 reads TGTGCCAGCAGTTCAACCGGACAGCTGAATAATGAAAAACTGTTTTTT. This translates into CASSSTGQLNNEKLFF.